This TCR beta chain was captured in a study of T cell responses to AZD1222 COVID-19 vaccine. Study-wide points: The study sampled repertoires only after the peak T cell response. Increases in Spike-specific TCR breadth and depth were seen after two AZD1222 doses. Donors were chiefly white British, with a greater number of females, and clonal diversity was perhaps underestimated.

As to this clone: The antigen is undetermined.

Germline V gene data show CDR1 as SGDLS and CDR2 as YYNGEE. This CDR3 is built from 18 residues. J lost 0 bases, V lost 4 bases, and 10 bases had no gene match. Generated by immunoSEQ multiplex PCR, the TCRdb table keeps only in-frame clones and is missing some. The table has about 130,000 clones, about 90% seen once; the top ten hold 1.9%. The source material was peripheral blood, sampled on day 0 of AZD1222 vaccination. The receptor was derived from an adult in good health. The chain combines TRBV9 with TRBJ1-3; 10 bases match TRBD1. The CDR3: CASSNPTGTGASGNTIYF. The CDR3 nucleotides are TGTGCCAGCAGCAACCCAACCGGGACAGGGGCCTCTGGAAACACCATATATTTT. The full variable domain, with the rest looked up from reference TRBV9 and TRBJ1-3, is DSGVTQTPKHLITATGQRVTLRCSPRSGDLSVYWYQQSLDQGLQFLIQYYNGEERAKGNILERFSAQQFPDLHSELNLSSLELGDSALYFCASSNPTGTGASGNTIYFGEGSWLTVV.